This TCR beta chain was captured by sequencing in a study of cytomegalovirus exposure and HLA in healthy donors. Study overall: Of the donors genotyped, 398 in all, less than 90% fell in the Caucasian-associated ancestry cluster. General observations from the study: A missense DCLRE1C variant was associated with V- and J-gene trimming of TCR beta chains in a later analysis, and an independent cohort replicated the association. A further, later analysis showed that HLA-associated TCR beta chains (compared with equally common others) were more clonally expanded.

The CDR3 has 13 residues. V was clipped by 6 bases and J by 6 bases, with 14 bases between them. In germline, CDR1 is MNHEY, CDR2 SVGAGI. A note on this clone: The antigen remains unidentified. The sample contains more than one DNA sequence encoding this CDR3.

Healthy bone marrow donors supplied every sample. PCR amplification relied on 60 Vbeta primers (plus 13 Jbeta primers). Only in-frame clones appear in the TCRdb table, and some are missing; sequencing was by immunoSEQ multiplex PCR. The sample contains approximately 100,000 clones, approximately 76% of which appear only once. The sequence was obtained from a man in his forties or fifties in good health and CMV-seronegative. The chain employs TRBV6-5 and TRBJ1-2, with a tentative D call TRBD1 (6 bases). Material: PBMCs. The CDR3 DNA follows: TGTGCCAGCAGCCCGGGGGGCCGGGATGGCTACACCTTC. This sequence encodes CASSPGGRDGYTF.